This TCR beta chain was identified during a study of shared T cell receptors in the human thymus. The table came from immunoSEQ multiplex PCR; TCRdb's copy has only in-frame clones and leaves some out. The repertoire holds hundreds of thousands of clones, with roughly 88% as singletons. The same sample was also studied in work on human thymus T cells. Per that study: Corrective heart surgery yielded the resections from which the thymus tissue came. Gene usage (both V and J) appeared biased in thymic and blood repertoires. Thymic repertoires from unrelated individuals overlapped highly, related research reported.

Sequencing input: thymocytes. This sequence originates from a boy in the first two years of life with a congenital heart defect.

Here the CDR3 reads CASSPYSGSSYNEQFF. CDR3 in DNA: TGTGCCAGCAGCCCGTATAGCGGAAGCTCCTACAATGAGCAGTTCTTC. The chain is built from TRBV5-4 and TRBJ2-1; D possibly corresponds to TRBD2 (6 bases). This CDR3 spans 16 amino acids. Germline CDR1 SGHNT, CDR2 YYREEE (reference sequence). V gave up 4 bases and J gave up 0 bases, with 14 bases separating them.